The 20 T cell receptor beta chains presented below share a single source sample, sequenced in a study of T-cell reconstitution after alpha-beta-depleted transplantation in children. Library preparation (for TCRbeta) was performed with unique molecular identifiers. One entry per CDR3 protein results from TCRdb running MiXCR on the PCR reads. This sample has hundreds of thousands of distinct CDR3 sequences, with 12% found just once. The starting material was PBMCs from the stem cell graft donor, obtained from the stem cell graft. All receptors come from a human donor who donated a stem cell graft to a child with acute lymphoblastic leukemia.

This clonotype was detected many times. The genes are TRBV20-1 and TRBJ1-3, with no clear D. The CDR3 extends over 12 amino acids. CDR1 is DFQATT, CDR2 SNEGSKA, per germline (reference sequence). Trimming cost V 0 bases and J 10 bases, with 10 bases left between them. Written as DNA, the CDR3 is TGCAGTGCTAGAGACCCTGAAAATACCATATATTTT. This translates into CSARDPENTIYF.

The V call is TRBV6-5, the J call TRBJ2-6; tentative D call: TRBD1 (5 bases). V lost 0 bases and J lost 4, with 16 bases in between. This CDR3 is 18 amino acids long. Germline CDR1 reads MNHEY; CDR2 reads SVGAGI. This chain's CDR3 is CASSYSTPGQTGANVLTF. The CDR3 DNA reads TGTGCCAGCAGTTACTCGACACCCGGACAAACCGGGGCCAACGTCCTGACTTTC.

This clonotype appeared many times. The rearrangement links TRBV2 to TRBJ2-7, with D possibly matching TRBD2 (6 bases). Germline V gives CDR1 SNHLY, CDR2 FYNNEI. The CDR3 length is 16 residues. V lost 7 bases to trimming and J lost 2 bases, with 21 bases between them. The CDR3 DNA follows: TGTGCCAGCATCCTTTCTGGCCTAGCGAGCACCTACGAGCAGTACTTC. Residues: CASILSGLASTYEQYF. Full variable domain (missing parts from reference TRBV2 and TRBJ2-7): EPEVTQTPSHQVTQMGQEVILRCVPISNHLYFYWYRQILGQKVEFLVSFYNNEISEKSEIFDDQFSVERPDGSNFTLKIRSTKLEDSAMYFCASILSGLASTYEQYFGPGTRLTVT.

This chain connects TRBV6-2 or TRBV6-3 to TRBJ2-7; either TRBD1 or TRBD2 may supply D (5 bases each). The ends were cut back, 0 bases at V and 0 bases at J, with 12 bases in the middle. Germline assignment: CDR1 MNHEY and CDR2 SVGEGT. The length of the CDR3 is 16 residues. CDR3: CASSYSPGTVSYEQYF. The CDR3 DNA is TGTGCCAGCAGTTACTCACCCGGGACGGTCTCCTACGAGCAGTACTTC.

This clonotype appeared many times. The V call is TRBV6-2 or TRBV6-3, the J call TRBJ1-5, with D perhaps TRBD1 (6 bases). V was pared by 0 bases and J by 1 base, with 7 bases between. The CDR3 contains 15 residues. Germline V gene sequence: CDR1 MNHEY, CDR2 SVGEGT. Written as DNA, the CDR3 is TGTGCCAGCAGTTACTCAGGGGGAAGCAATCAGCCCCAGCATTTT. As protein: CASSYSGGSNQPQHF.

This clonotype was seen ten or more times. DNA of the CDR3: TGTGCCAGCAGGGCAGACAGGGGGGAGCAGTTCTTC. Residues: CASRADRGEQFF. V and J are TRBV6-5 and TRBJ2-1, with TRBD1 matching 9 bases. CDR3 length equals 12 residues. Germline V lookup: CDR1 MNHEY, CDR2 SVGAGI. The V and J ends lost 6 bases and 10 bases, in that order; junction bases with no gene match: 4.

This clonotype was seen more than once but under ten times. This chain joins TRBV11-1 and TRBJ2-2, with a possible D match to TRBD2 (5 bases). The CDR3 covers 14 residues. The germline gives CDR1 SGHAT, CDR2 FQDESV (reference sequence). Trimming cost V 5 bases and J 5 bases, with 12 bases left between them. Written as DNA, the CDR3 is TGTGCCAGCAGCGGAGGAGCGAGGACCGGGGAGCTGTTTTTT. Its translation is CASSGGARTGELFF.

A remark on this clonotype: This may stem from a read error, because a much larger clone lies one nucleotide away. The chain employs TRBV27 and TRBJ1-1; D perhaps matches TRBD1 (6 bases). The CDR3 is made up of 16 amino acids. CDR1 is MNHEY and CDR2 is SMNVEV in the germline V gene (reference sequence). Trimming left V 6 bases short and J 1 base short, with 18 bases between. In DNA form, the CDR3 reads TGTGCCAGCAGACCTTACTGGGGGCCGGGGAACACTGAAGCTTTCTTT. Protein: CASRPYWGPGNTEAFF.

The CDR3 loop is CASSPYRLGSHFGSGANVLTF. The CDR3 region has the DNA TGTGCCAGCAGCCCCTACAGGTTAGGCAGCCACTTCGGCTCTGGGGCCAACGTCCTGACTTTC. The gene calls are TRBV11-2 and TRBJ2-6; D possibly corresponds to TRBD1 (5 bases). The CDR3 spans 21 residues. Per germline, CDR1 SGHAT and CDR2 FQNNGV. The V end lost 5 bases, the J end lost 0 bases, and 26 bases lay between the germline ends.

This clonotype was found a few times. The V gene is TRBV12-3 or TRBV12-4, the J gene TRBJ2-5; weak D call: TRBD2 (6 bases). The CDR3 runs to 16 residues. Trimming took 5 bases from V and 3 from J, leaving 19 bases between them. The DNA for the CDR3 is TGTGCCAGCAGTGACGTGCGGGACGCTCCCGAAGAGACCCAGTACTTC. Protein product: CASSDVRDAPEETQYF.

The V and J genes are TRBV9 and TRBJ2-5; D is possibly TRBD1 or TRBD2 (5 bases each). This CDR3 is 15 amino acids long. Germline CDR1 and CDR2: SGDLS and YYNGEE. V was shortened by 2 bases and J by 1 base, with 12 bases between the two germline ends. The CDR3 loop is CASSVVGDPQETQYF. The CDR3 DNA reads TGTGCCAGCAGCGTGGTCGGGGACCCCCAAGAGACCCAGTACTTC.

This clonotype was seen repeatedly, ten times or more. This sequence joins TRBV20-1 and TRBJ2-1, with 11 bases that match TRBD2. Germline CDR1 DFQATT, CDR2 SNEGSKA (reference sequence). The trim removed 8 bases at V and 4 bases at J, leaving 7 bases unmatched. CDR3 size: 14 residues. The CDR3 DNA reads TGCAGTACTCCGGGACTAGCGGATTACAATGAGCAGTTCTTC. Amino acid sequence: CSTPGLADYNEQFF.

This clonotype was seen a handful of times. The genes are TRBV29-1 and TRBJ1-1; D is perhaps TRBD1 (6 bases). The CDR3 is 13 amino acids. CDR1 is SQVTM, CDR2 ANQGSEA, per germline. Trimming shortened V by 2 bases and J by 4 bases, and 11 bases separated the two germline ends. The CDR3 bases are TGCAGCGTTGAAAACAGGGCGGTCACTGAAGCTTTCTTT. This translates into CSVENRAVTEAFF.

The gene calls are TRBV19 and TRBJ2-7; TRBD1 matches 7 bases. The J segment lost 2 bases and the V segment lost 1 base, leaving 2 bases of the junction unmatched. Germline V gives CDR1 LNHDA, CDR2 SQIVND (reference sequence). The CDR3 runs to 14 residues. CDR3 sequence: CASSIAQGTYEQYF. The CDR3 DNA follows: TGTGCCAGTAGTATAGCACAGGGGACCTACGAGCAGTACTTC.

Notes on this clonotype: This may be a read error: a much more frequent sequence differs by one nucleotide. The V call is TRBV7-9, the J call TRBJ2-3; a possible D gene is TRBD2 (6 bases). The CDR3 extends over 16 amino acids. Germline-derived CDR1 and CDR2 are SEHNR and FQNEAQ (reference sequence). The CDR3 nucleotides are TGTACCAGCAGCTTAGCGGACGGACGGAGCACAGATACGCAGTATTTT. Translation: CTSSLADGRSTDTQYF.

This clonotype has ten or more counts. V usage is TRBV7-2 and J usage is TRBJ2-7; 11 bases are shared with TRBD2. This CDR3 contains 14 residues. Germline V gives CDR1 SGHTA, CDR2 FQGNSA. Germline trimming cut 6 bases from V and 3 bases from J; bases unmatched to any gene: 4. CDR3 loop: CASSYGLAGYEQYF. In nucleotides, the CDR3 is TGTGCCAGCAGTTACGGACTAGCGGGCTACGAGCAGTACTTC.

This clonotype showed up many times. V and J are TRBV5-1 and TRBJ2-5; D may correspond to TRBD1 or TRBD2 (5 bases each). Germline values: CDR1 SGHRS, CDR2 YFSETQ. V was shortened by 3 bases and J by 1 base, with 13 bases between the two germline ends. This CDR3 spans 15 amino acids. CDR3 sequence reads: CASSWDGRGQETQYF. The CDR3 DNA sequence: TGCGCCAGCAGCTGGGACGGAAGGGGCCAAGAGACCCAGTACTTC.

This clonotype showed up many times. The chain employs TRBV11-2 and TRBJ2-5, with 7 nucleotides matching TRBD1. The CDR3 has 20 amino acids. Germline lookup yields CDR1 SGHAT and CDR2 FQNNGV. With V trimmed by 7 bases and J by 3 bases, 26 bases remained unmatched. The CDR3 coding sequence is TGTGCCAGCAACATCCAAGACAGGGCACCGGGCACCCTTCCGAAAGAGACCCAGTACTTC. Encoded protein: CASNIQDRAPGTLPKETQYF.

This chain connects TRBV6-2 or TRBV6-3 to TRBJ2-1; D not certain. V lost 0 bases and J lost 4, with 10 bases in between. The CDR3 sequence is 15 residues long. Germline assignment: CDR1 MNHEY and CDR2 SVGEGT. The CDR3 DNA follows: TGTGCCAGCAGTTACTCTGGTCTGACTTACAATGAGCAGTTCTTC. This encodes CASSYSGLTYNEQFF.

The CDR3 spells CASSLARPSGRNEQFF. Written as DNA, the CDR3 is TGCGCCAGCAGCTTGGCCCGGCCTAGCGGGAGAAATGAGCAGTTCTTC. J is TRBJ2-1 and V is TRBV5-1, with 10 bases that match TRBD2. The CDR3 runs 16 residues. The germline V gene encodes CDR1 SGHRS and CDR2 YFSETQ. The junction had 7 bases not matched to a gene; V was cut back by 0 bases and J by 7 bases.